This passage covers 30 T cell receptor beta chains from one sample sequenced in a study of Graves' ophthalmopathy and Graves' hyperthyroidism. The authors amplified TCR beta CDR3 regions from RNA transcripts. The authors performed first-round RT-PCR with HTBI primers and then a second-round multiplex PCR. TCRdb processed the multiplex PCR reads anew with MiXCR; each CDR3 protein has one entry. In the table there are about 740,000 distinct CDR3 sequences, around 40% of which are singletons. The sample consisted of peripheral blood. These receptors were taken from an adult man with Graves' ophthalmopathy.

This clonotype was recorded many times. V and J are TRBV2 and TRBJ1-2; 9 nucleotides agree with TRBD1. CDR3 length: 13 residues. After removal of 6 bases from V and 7 bases from J, the junction contained 6 bases not matched to a gene. Germline lookup yields CDR1 SNHLY and CDR2 FYNNEI. This CDR3 is CASRDRGIFGYTF. The CDR3, as DNA: TGTGCCAGCAGGGACAGGGGTATTTTTGGCTACACCTTC.

At least ten counts were recorded for this clonotype. DNA for the CDR3: TGTGCCAGCAGTAGGGGATGGGAGAACACTGAAGCTTTCTTT. This encodes CASSRGWENTEAFF. This chain uses TRBV6-5 with TRBJ1-1, with D perhaps TRBD1 (5 bases). The CDR3 extends over 14 amino acids. The V and J ends lost 5 bases and 1 base respectively, with 11 bases between them. The germline V gene has CDR1 MNHEY and CDR2 SVGAGI.

This clonotype was detected a few times. CDR3 in DNA: TGTGCCAGCAGTTACAGGGGGCAAGGCAATCAGCCCCAGCATTTT. Protein product: CASSYRGQGNQPQHF. The rearrangement joins TRBV14 to TRBJ1-5; 9 positions agree with TRBD1. The CDR3 contains 15 residues. Germline values: CDR1 SGHDN, CDR2 FVKESK. The J segment lost 2 bases and the V segment lost 6 bases, leaving 5 bases of the junction unmatched.

The chain combines TRBV20-1 with TRBJ1-2, with D uncertain. CDR3 size: 15 residues. Between the trimmed V and J ends, which lost 3 bases and 3 bases, there was a span of 17 bases. CDR1 DFQATT and CDR2 SNEGSKA come from the germline V gene (reference sequence). CDR3 sequence reads: CSASPMSGGDYGYTF. The CDR3 coding sequence is TGCAGTGCTAGCCCTATGAGTGGTGGTGACTATGGCTACACCTTC.

This clonotype showed up many times. The chain employs TRBV20-1 and TRBJ2-5; 7 bases match TRBD1. Trimming removed 3 bases from V and 0 bases from J; junction bases left unmatched: 7. There are 15 residues in the CDR3. The germline V gene has CDR1 DFQATT and CDR2 SNEGSKA (reference sequence). The DNA for the CDR3 is TGCAGTGCTAGTGGTGGGACAGTGTACCAAGAGACCCAGTACTTC. Protein product: CSASGGTVYQETQYF.

This clonotype has at least ten counts. The chain combines TRBV7-3 with TRBJ2-7; the D gene is possibly TRBD1 (5 bases). The CDR3 covers 13 residues. Germline V gene lookup returns CDR1 SGHTA and CDR2 FQGTGA. Trimming took 2 bases from V and 7 from J, leaving 12 bases between them. CDR3 nucleotide sequence: TGTGCCAGCAGCTTAGATCAGGGTGCGGAGCAGTACTTC. It codes for CASSLDQGAEQYF.

This chain links TRBV9 with TRBJ1-2, with D unresolved. The V end was cut by 4 bases, the J end by 6 bases, with 16 bases between. The CDR3 extends over 14 amino acids. Germline V gene sequence: CDR1 SGDLS, CDR2 YYNGEE. As DNA, the CDR3 is TGTGCCAGCAGCCAAGCCCAAGTCTGGAATGGCTACACCTTC. Residues: CASSQAQVWNGYTF.

This clonotype came up a few times. In nucleotides, the CDR3 is TGTGCCAGCAGCTTAGCTTACTTCTCCGGGGAGCTGTTTTTT. Translated, it gives CASSLAYFSGELFF. The chain has TRBV7-9 and TRBJ2-2, with unresolved D. Trimming cost V 0 bases and J 6 bases, with 8 bases left between them. The germline V gene has CDR1 SEHNR and CDR2 FQNEAQ (reference sequence). CDR3 length: 14 residues.

Written as DNA, the CDR3 is TGCGCCAGCAGCCACCCCGGGACAGGGAACGGGGAGCTGTTTTTT. Its protein product is CASSHPGTGNGELFF. V usage is TRBV4-1 and J usage is TRBJ2-2; 9 nucleotides line up with TRBD1. Germline assignment: CDR1 MGHRA and CDR2 YSYEKL. V shed 3 bases, J shed 7 bases, and the junction held 6 bases outside the gene matches. This CDR3 is 15 amino acids long.

This chain uses TRBV7-9 with TRBJ2-2; the D gene is possibly TRBD2 (5 bases). Trimming stripped 8 bases from V and 5 bases from J, with 21 bases between. This CDR3 has 16 residues. Germline-derived CDR1 and CDR2 are SEHNR and FQNEAQ (reference sequence). The CDR3 coding sequence is TGTGCCAGCCCGGGTACCAGGCCTCCGGGGACCGGGGAGCTGTTTTTT. This sequence encodes CASPGTRPPGTGELFF. Complete variable domain (other parts from reference TRBV7-9 and TRBJ2-2): DTGVSQNPRHKITKRGQNVTFRCDPISEHNRLYWYRQTLGQGPEFLTYFQNEAQLEKSRLLSDRFSAERPKGSFSTLEIQRTEQGDSAMYLCASPGTRPPGTGELFFGEGSRLTVL.

The chain employs TRBV9 and TRBJ2-7, with D uncertain. V lost 1 base and J lost 0, with 11 bases in between. The germline gives CDR1 SGDLS, CDR2 YYNGEE. This CDR3 comprises 15 residues. In DNA form, the CDR3 reads TGTGCCAGCAGCGTATCCGCGGCAGTCTCCTACGAGCAGTACTTC. Amino acids: CASSVSAAVSYEQYF.

As concerns this clonotype: Since the CDR3 does not end with the conserved phenylalanine or tryptophan, this likely comes from a read error. The chain employs TRBV7-9 and TRBJ1-2; tentative D call: TRBD1 (5 bases). Germline CDR1 reads SEHNR; CDR2 reads FQNEAQ (reference sequence). CDR3 size: 15 residues. Deletions cut 4 bases from V and 7 bases from J, with 19 bases between. The CDR3 coding sequence is TGTGCCAGCAGCTCAAACGGACGGGGGACCGGTGGCTACACCCTC. This translates into CASSSNGRGTGGYTL.

This clonotype turned up a few times. The V call is TRBV20-1, the J call TRBJ2-5; tentatively, D is TRBD1 (7 bases). Trimming cost V 0 bases and J 4 bases, with 15 bases left between them. Germline CDR1 is DFQATT and CDR2 is SNEGSKA (reference sequence). The CDR3 is 15 residues long. The CDR3 DNA reads TGCAGTGCTAGAGATGGAGGGGGCGCGGGAGAGACCCAGTACTTC. Translated: CSARDGGGAGETQYF.

The chain has TRBV25-1 and TRBJ1-2; TRBD1 might be the D (5 bases). The V end lost 3 bases, the J end lost 8 bases, and 16 bases lay between the germline ends. The CDR3 extends over 14 amino acids. Per the germline V gene, CDR1 is MGHDK and CDR2 is SYGVNS. The CDR3 sequence is CASSDPGLLEGYTF. CDR3 sequence (DNA): TGTGCCAGCAGTGATCCAGGGCTATTGGAGGGCTACACCTTC.

This clonotype has a single count. The CDR3 DNA sequence: TGCGCCAGCAGCCCTTACAGGGTTGGTAACTATGGCTACACCTTC. Translating gives CASSPYRVGNYGYTF. The J gene is TRBJ1-2, the V gene TRBV4-1; maybe TRBD1 (6 bases). The CDR3 extends over 15 amino acids. Germline V gives CDR1 MGHRA, CDR2 YSYEKL. Trimming pared 4 bases from V and 1 base from J, leaving 13 bases between.

The chain couples TRBV20-1 to TRBJ2-5; TRBD2 aligns across 7 bases. Germline values: CDR1 DFQATT, CDR2 SNEGSKA (reference sequence). This CDR3 is 14 amino acids long. Trimming took 5 bases from V and 2 from J; bases not matched to a gene: 8. CDR3 bases: TGCAGTGCTCCTATACTAGCGACACAAGAGACCCAGTACTTC. Its translation: CSAPILATQETQYF.

This clonotype was seen more than once but under ten times. The J gene is TRBJ2-7, the V gene TRBV20-1; 8 nucleotides align to TRBD2. The J segment lost 0 bases and the V segment lost 1 base, leaving 5 bases of the junction unmatched. CDR3 length: 15 amino acids. Germline lookup yields CDR1 DFQATT and CDR2 SNEGSKA (reference sequence). As DNA, the CDR3 is TGCAGTGCTAGAGTCGCAGGGACTAGCTCCTACGAGCAGTACTTC. Translated, it gives CSARVAGTSSYEQYF.

There are many counts of this clonotype. The J gene is TRBJ1-5, the V gene TRBV10-3; D is ambiguous. The CDR3 loop spans 13 amino acids. V lost 6 bases to trimming and J lost 2 bases, with 8 bases between them. Germline CDR1 is ENHRY and CDR2 is SYGVKD. The CDR3 bases are TGTGCCATCAGAGGTATGGGCAATCAGCCCCAGCATTTT. Translated: CAIRGMGNQPQHF.

This clonotype was counted ten times or more. The chain couples TRBV5-6 to TRBJ1-5, with a weak D call TRBD1 (6 bases). The CDR3 covers 14 residues. Trimming removed 4 bases from V and 0 bases from J, with 8 bases in between. Germline assignment: CDR1 SGHDT and CDR2 YYEEEE. The CDR3 protein is CASSHRASNQPQHF. The CDR3 nucleotides read TGTGCCAGCAGCCACAGGGCTAGCAATCAGCCCCAGCATTTT.

The CDR3 loop reads CASSPPQTGAVYTF. The CDR3 DNA reads TGTGCCAGCTCACCACCCCAGACAGGAGCGGTCTACACCTTC. The chain employs TRBV25-1 and TRBJ1-2, with D possibly being TRBD1 (6 bases). Per germline, CDR1 MGHDK and CDR2 SYGVNS. CDR3 size: 14 residues. V shed 8 bases and J shed 10 bases, with 23 bases lying between them.

On this clonotype: The junction departs from germline at one end; a sequencing error may be responsible. The genes are TRBV6-1 and TRBJ2-6; the D gene is possibly TRBD1 (6 bases). The CDR3 length is 18 residues. The germline gives CDR1 MNHNS, CDR2 SASEGT. CDR3 residues: CAISEALMTGLGANVLTF. The CDR3 region has the DNA TGTGCCATCAGTGAAGCGCTTATGACAGGTCTTGGGGCCAACGTCCTGACTTTC.

The rearrangement uses TRBV25-1 and TRBJ2-7; TRBD1 matches at 8 bases. After removal of 3 bases from V and 2 bases from J, the junction contained 18 bases not matched to a gene. The CDR3 is 19 amino acids. Germline CDR1 MGHDK, CDR2 SYGVNS. CDR3 protein: CASSDPTWAGGQFPYEQYF. DNA of the CDR3: TGTGCCAGCAGTGATCCTACCTGGGCAGGGGGCCAATTTCCCTACGAGCAGTACTTC.

The rearrangement uses TRBV9 and TRBJ1-3, with 12 bases matching TRBD1. Germline V lookup: CDR1 SGDLS, CDR2 YYNGEE. The CDR3 covers 18 residues. With V trimmed by 4 bases and J by 4 bases, 12 bases remained unmatched. The CDR3 nucleotides are TGTGCCAGCAGCCCGAGGGGACAGGGGGCGCGAAGGGGAAACACCATATATTTT. This translates into CASSPRGQGARRGNTIYF.

This clonotype came up many times. The chain uses TRBV29-1 and TRBJ2-5; 7 bases map to TRBD2. The V gene's germline CDR1 is SQVTM and CDR2 ANQGSEA. The CDR3 loop spans 14 amino acids. J lost 9 bases, V lost 0 bases, and 10 bases had no gene match. DNA for the CDR3: TGCAGCGTTGAAGATATGGGGAGGGAAGGCTCCCAGTACTTC. Translating gives CSVEDMGREGSQYF.

This clonotype occurred a few times. The rearrangement links TRBV13 to TRBJ1-2; D is unclear. The germline CDR1 and CDR2 sequences are PRHDT and FYEKMQ (reference sequence). The V end was cut by 0 bases, the J end by 10 bases, with 12 bases between. This CDR3 contains 13 residues. CDR3 sequence reads: CASSLGEAMDYTF. In DNA, the CDR3 is TGTGCCAGCAGCTTAGGCGAAGCCATGGACTACACCTTC.

The CDR3 DNA is TGTGCCAGCAGCCGGGGCGGGGACGGGTTGAGCGAAGCTTTCTTT. Protein product: CASSRGGDGLSEAFF. The V and J genes are TRBV7-9 and TRBJ1-1; D is possibly TRBD1 (5 bases). The CDR3 has 15 residues. V was clipped by 5 bases and J by 8 bases, with 21 bases between them. Germline assignment: CDR1 SEHNR and CDR2 FQNEAQ (reference sequence).

This clonotype was seen ten or more times. CDR3 bases: TGTGCCAGCAGCTTAGACGGGACAGGGAGTGGCTACACCTTC. Residues: CASSLDGTGSGYTF. The V and J genes are TRBV7-9 and TRBJ1-2; 9 bases agree with TRBD1. The CDR3 loop spans 14 amino acids. Germline V gene lookup returns CDR1 SEHNR and CDR2 FQNEAQ (reference sequence). V gave up 1 base and J gave up 7 bases; unmatched junction bases: 4.

The rearrangement uses TRBV10-2 and TRBJ1-2, with 8 bases aligning to TRBD1. The CDR3 runs to 16 residues. With V trimmed by 3 bases and J by 8 bases, 14 bases remained unmatched. From germline, CDR1 is WSHSY and CDR2 SAAADI. CDR3 nucleotide sequence: TGCGCCAGCAGTGATTTGACAGGGGTTAGTCCCGCGGGCTACACCTTC. Protein sequence: CASSDLTGVSPAGYTF.

This clonotype appeared once. V usage is TRBV5-1 and J usage is TRBJ1-1, with D unresolved. V lost 1 base and J 5 bases, leaving 15 bases between the germline ends. The germline CDR1 and CDR2 sequences are SGHRS and YFSETQ. The CDR3 runs 15 residues. The CDR3 loop is CASSLSGWTTTEAFF. The CDR3 nucleotides read TGCGCCAGCAGCTTGAGTGGGTGGACCACGACTGAAGCTTTCTTT. Supplemented by reference TRBV5-1 and TRBJ1-1, the full variable domain reads KAGVTQTPRYLIKTRGQQVTLSCSPISGHRSVSWYQQTPGQGLQFLFEYFSETQRNKGNFPGRFSGRQFSNSRSEMNVSTLELGDSALYLCASSLSGWTTTEAFFGQGTRLTVV.

This chain uses TRBV10-3 with TRBJ2-7, with a possible D match to TRBD2 (6 bases). The CDR3 covers 13 residues. Germline values: CDR1 ENHRY, CDR2 SYGVKD. With 10 bases removed from V and 2 bases from J, the gap between germline ends came to 15 bases. Written as DNA, the CDR3 is TGTGCCAGCAGCTGGGGGGAGACCTACGAGCAGTACTTC. It specifies CASSWGETYEQYF.